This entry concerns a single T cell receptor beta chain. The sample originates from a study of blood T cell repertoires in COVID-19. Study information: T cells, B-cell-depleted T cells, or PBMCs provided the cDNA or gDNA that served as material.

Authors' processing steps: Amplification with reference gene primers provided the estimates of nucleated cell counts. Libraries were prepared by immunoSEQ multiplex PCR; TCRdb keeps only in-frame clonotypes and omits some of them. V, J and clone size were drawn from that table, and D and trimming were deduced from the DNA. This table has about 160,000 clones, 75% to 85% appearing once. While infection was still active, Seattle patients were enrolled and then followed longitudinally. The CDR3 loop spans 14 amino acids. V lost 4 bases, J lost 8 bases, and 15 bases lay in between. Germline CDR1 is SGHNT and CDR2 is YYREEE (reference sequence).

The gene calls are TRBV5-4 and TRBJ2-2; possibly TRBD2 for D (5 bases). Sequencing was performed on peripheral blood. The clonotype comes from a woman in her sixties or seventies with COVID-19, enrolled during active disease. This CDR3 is CASSLNTRGGELFF. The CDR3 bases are TGTGCCAGCAGCCTAAATACTCGCGGGGGGGAGCTGTTTTTT.